What follows are 20 T cell receptor beta chains derived from one specimen sequenced in a study of T-cell reconstitution after alpha-beta-depleted transplantation in children (dated by TCRdb to between 2015 and 2016). The protocol used for the library was PCR. Sequencing used an Illumina HiSeq 2500. To normalize quantification of the TCRbeta repertoire, the TCR libraries were built with molecular barcoding that relied on unique molecular identifiers. Starting from the raw public reads, TCRdb applied fastp trimming at Q25, assembled clones with MiXCR and retained in-frame beta chains. Rows are combined by CDR3 protein, so each entry shows the most common genes and DNA. This sample is represented by about 350,000 distinct CDR3 sequences; roughly 13% of them were singletons. Of the sample, 3.5% to 4.5% is held by the ten largest clones. Sequenced here: PBMCs, sampled from the stem cell graft. The source of these receptors is a human donor who donated a stem cell graft to a child with Fanconi anemia.

The table lists this clonotype with many counts. This CDR3 is CASSRAQGEYNEQFF. The CDR3 DNA is TGTGCCAGCAGCCGGGCCCAAGGGGAATACAATGAGCAGTTCTTC. This chain joins TRBV7-9 and TRBJ2-1; possible D gene TRBD1, 5 bases. The V end lost 5 bases, the J end lost 4 bases, and 15 bases lay between the germline ends. The germline V gene has CDR1 SEHNR and CDR2 FQNEAQ (reference sequence). The CDR3 sequence is 15 residues long.

This clonotype occurred a few times. The chain carries TRBV3-1 and TRBJ2-7; D not certain. V dropped 1 base and J dropped 5 bases, with 9 bases sitting between them. Germline V CDR1 and CDR2: LGHDT, YNNKEL (reference sequence). The length of the CDR3 is 13 residues. CDR3 amino acids: CASSQVEGNEQYF. CDR3 bases: TGTGCCAGCAGCCAAGTGGAAGGTAACGAGCAGTACTTC.

In DNA, the CDR3 is TGCGCCAGCAGCGGGACAGGGAAGACTAATGAAAAACTGTTTTTT. Translating gives CASSGTGKTNEKLFF. The chain joins TRBV5-1 to TRBJ1-4; TRBD1 agrees at 9 bases. This CDR3 spans 15 amino acids. With 4 bases clipped from V and 2 bases from J, the junction kept 3 bases outside the gene matches. Germline V gene data show CDR1 as SGHRS and CDR2 as YFSETQ.

This clonotype occurred many times. The rearrangement joins TRBV20-1 to TRBJ2-1; D assignment may be TRBD1 or TRBD2 (6 bases each). This CDR3 has 14 residues. Trimming left V 2 bases short and J 3 bases short, with 11 bases between. Germline values: CDR1 DFQATT, CDR2 SNEGSKA (reference sequence). The DNA of the CDR3 is TGCAGTGCTAGAAGGGGGGCGAACTACAATGAGCAGTTCTTC. Translating gives CSARRGANYNEQFF.

This clonotype came up a few times. V and J are TRBV20-1 and TRBJ2-7, with TRBD1 identical over 8 bases. Germline values: CDR1 DFQATT, CDR2 SNEGSKA (reference sequence). This CDR3 has 13 amino acids. Trimming took 1 base from V and 3 from J; bases not matched to a gene: 2. Here the CDR3 DNA reads TGCAGTGCTAGAGGGACAGGGCTCTACGAGCAGTACGTC. Translated, it gives CSARGTGLYEQYV.

The CDR3 coding sequence is TGTGCCAGCAGCGTAGGGTGGGCAGGTATCACTGAAGCTTTCTTT. Encoded protein: CASSVGWAGITEAFF. The chain recombines TRBV9 with TRBJ1-1; no clear D. V was clipped by 0 bases and J by 4 bases, with 13 bases between them. CDR3 length: 15 residues. Per germline, CDR1 SGDLS and CDR2 YYNGEE.

There are a few counts of this clonotype. J is TRBJ1-6 and V is TRBV7-2; TRBD1 is a possible D gene (6 bases). The CDR3 contains 15 residues. Germline lookup yields CDR1 SGHTA and CDR2 FQGNSA. Between the trimmed V and J ends, which lost 2 bases and 9 bases, there was a span of 14 bases. The CDR3 spells CASSLRAGEGSPLHF. CDR3 nucleotides: TGTGCCAGCAGCTTAAGGGCAGGGGAAGGTTCACCCCTCCACTTT.

This clonotype was counted many times. The chain uses TRBV4-3 and TRBJ1-4, with D unresolved. The CDR3 loop spans 15 amino acids. Trimming removed 4 bases from V and 5 bases from J, with 14 bases in between. Germline V gene lookup returns CDR1 LGHNA and CDR2 YSLEER. Written as DNA, the CDR3 is TGCGCCAGCAGCCCCCGGGTATTGAAGAATGAAAAACTGTTTTTT. Protein product: CASSPRVLKNEKLFF.

This clonotype was detected ten times or more. The CDR3 bases are TGTGCCAGCAGTTCCGGGGGGACCACGGATACGCAGTATTTT. It is translated as CASSSGGTTDTQYF. The V and J genes are TRBV6-2 or TRBV6-3 and TRBJ2-3, with 7 bases identical to TRBD2. Losses at the gene ends were 4 bases for V and 6 bases for J; bases not matched to a gene: 7. From germline, CDR1 is MNHEY and CDR2 SVGEGT. The CDR3 length is 14 residues.

The chain is built from TRBV5-1 and TRBJ1-2; D is ambiguous. CDR3 length equals 14 residues. CDR1 SGHRS and CDR2 YFSETQ come from the germline V gene. The V end lost 5 bases, the J end lost 0 bases, and 11 bases lay between the germline ends. The CDR3 sequence: CASSTDAANYGYTF. CDR3 in DNA: TGCGCCAGCAGTACGGACGCTGCTAACTATGGCTACACCTTC.

This clonotype was detected only a few times. This chain joins TRBV5-1 and TRBJ1-1, with D hard to call. Deletions cut 0 bases from V and 3 bases from J, with 9 bases between. CDR3 length: 14 residues. Germline-derived CDR1 and CDR2 are SGHRS and YFSETQ. CDR3 sequence reads: CASSLDGWDTEAFF. The DNA for the CDR3 is TGCGCCAGCAGCTTGGATGGGTGGGACACTGAAGCTTTCTTT.

The chain joins TRBV10-3 to TRBJ1-2; D ambiguous. The CDR3 runs to 14 residues. Germline CDR1 and CDR2: ENHRY and SYGVKD. Between the trimmed V and J ends, which lost 4 bases and 6 bases, there was a span of 15 bases. CDR3: CAISAGRDQDGYTF. The DNA of the CDR3 is TGTGCCATCAGTGCTGGAAGGGATCAGGATGGCTACACCTTC.

J is TRBJ1-1 and V is TRBV12-5; D possibly corresponds to TRBD1 (6 bases). Trimming removed 1 base from V and 0 bases from J, with 15 bases in between. Per the germline V gene, CDR1 is LGHNT and CDR2 is FRNRAP. CDR3 length: 17 residues. The CDR3 DNA follows: TGTGCTAGTGGTTTGGGAAGAGGGACAACCTTGAACACTGAAGCTTTCTTT. This translates into CASGLGRGTTLNTEAFF.

The chain has TRBV21-1 and TRBJ1-1; the table's D call of TRBD1 was not tested on the DNA. TRBV21-1 is annotated as a pseudogene. The CDR3 covers 16 residues. The DNA for the CDR3 is TGTGCCAGCAGCGGCCCAGGAGGTGGGGGGCCGCCTGAAGCTTTCTTT. Amino acids: CASSGPGGGGPPEAFF.

The rearrangement links TRBV2 to TRBJ1-1, with D uncertain. This CDR3 spans 15 amino acids. Looked up from germline, CDR1 is SNHLY and CDR2 is FYNNEI. Trimming stripped 2 bases from V and 5 bases from J, with 15 bases between. Written as DNA, the CDR3 is TGTGCCAGCAGTGAAATAAAAGGAGAAGCAACTGAAGCTTTCTTT. It is translated as CASSEIKGEATEAFF.

This clonotype was seen a handful of times. This chain joins TRBV25-1 and TRBJ2-1; 11 nucleotides line up with TRBD1. Trimming took 8 bases from V and 10 from J; bases not matched to a gene: 4. Germline V gives CDR1 MGHDK, CDR2 SYGVNS. The CDR3 spans 12 residues. CDR3 sequence (DNA): TGTGCCAGCGGACAGGGGGCAGGGGAGCAGTTCTTC. Translating it yields CASGQGAGEQFF.

This clonotype appeared a few times. The chain uses TRBV30 and TRBJ1-1, with TRBD1 as a possible D gene (5 bases). CDR1 and CDR2 from the germline V gene are GTSNPN and SVGIG (reference sequence). V was trimmed by 3 bases and J by 1 base, leaving 9 bases between them. The CDR3 consists of 13 residues. As DNA, the CDR3 is TGTGCCTGGAGCCCCCAGGGGAACACTGAAGCTTTCTTT. Protein sequence: CAWSPQGNTEAFF.

The CDR3 reads CAISESGGRGQPQHF. CDR3 coding DNA: TGTGCCATCAGTGAGTCGGGGGGCAGGGGGCAGCCCCAGCATTTT. The chain couples TRBV10-3 to TRBJ1-5, with 7 bases lining up with TRBD1. The CDR3 has 15 residues. Germline assignment: CDR1 ENHRY and CDR2 SYGVKD. V lost 0 bases, J lost 7 bases, and 6 bases stayed unmatched.

In this sample, this clonotype turned up a few times. The genes are TRBV12-3 or TRBV12-4 and TRBJ1-1; tentatively, D is TRBD1 (5 bases). This CDR3 has 15 amino acids. Trimming removed 7 bases at V and 1 base at J, with 16 bases between. The CDR3 protein is CASKEMAGGNTEAFF. CDR3 bases: TGTGCCAGCAAAGAAATGGCCGGGGGGAACACTGAAGCTTTCTTT.

A note on this clonotype: One end of the junction varies from germline; a read error may be responsible. The gene calls are TRBV5-1 and TRBJ1-3; D gene unclear. The CDR3 extends over 13 amino acids. Germline V gives CDR1 SGHRS, CDR2 YFSETQ. Here the CDR3 DNA reads TGCGCCAGCAAACCAGTCGCCGGAAACACCACATATTTT. Amino acids: CASKPVAGNTTYF.